Below, 2 T cell receptor beta chains from the same sample are listed, as sequenced in a study of blood T cell repertoires in COVID-19 (dated by TCRdb to the early 2020s). Library preparation used the immunoSEQ multiplex PCR assay. Not all clones reach the TCRdb copy of this immuneACCESS table, which keeps in-frame sequences only. Checked studies attribute under half of the gap to unresolved V genes and leave the rest unexplained. This sample is represented by around 200,000 clones; approximately 85% of them were singletons. Jointly, the top ten make up roughly 6% of the sample. The specimen was PBMCs or T cells enriched from blood (not recorded which). These receptors were taken from a man in his forties who had recovered from COVID-19.

This chain links TRBV30 with TRBJ1-6; 7 bases are a match to TRBD1. V shed 1 base and J 10 bases; nucleotides not matched to a gene: 4. The germline gives CDR1 GTSNPN, CDR2 SVGIG (reference sequence). The length of the CDR3 is 13 residues. The DNA for the CDR3 is TGTGCCTGGAGTGACAGGGGTAAGTCACCCCTCCACTTT. Translated: CAWSDRGKSPLHF.

CDR3 in amino acids: CASSTIGTMGEQYF. The DNA of the CDR3 is TGTGCCAGCAGCACGATAGGGACAATGGGCGAGCAGTACTTC. V gene TRBV2 combines with J gene TRBJ2-7; D perhaps matches TRBD1 (6 bases). Between the trimmed V and J ends, which lost 6 bases and 6 bases, there was a span of 18 bases. Germline V lookup: CDR1 SNHLY, CDR2 FYNNEI. This CDR3 contains 14 residues.